This TCR beta chain was captured by sequencing in a study of blood T cell repertoires in COVID-19 (dated by TCRdb to 2020 to 2021). Broadly, across the study: Samples from collaborators originated in the United States, Italy and Spain and spanned both the acute and convalescent phases of COVID-19. The material from the prospective study consisted of cDNA or gDNA derived from T cells, B-cell-depleted T cells, or PBMCs. Subjects who had been exposed to COVID-19, were actively infected with it, or had recovered from it provided the deeply sampled blood TCRbeta repertoires that made up the dataset. The repertoires were released in a freely available public database intended as a resource for research on the immune response to SARS-CoV-2. Samples were obtained from the ongoing ImmuneRACE study (first 160 participants) and from approximately 1,200 subjects provided by 6 global collaborators. A de-identified subject ID, COVID-19 status, age in years and sex were almost always included in the sample metadata. Where available, HLA class I and class II types were taken from metadata supplied by the sample provider and were not determined by assay-based typing. What the study reported, not specific to this receptor: How much clinical and demographic metadata was included differed by source and by participant, and the metadata was provided uncurated.

TCRbeta CDR3 regions were amplified from genomic DNA using the immunoSEQ Assay, a bias-controlled multiplex PCR. From the authors' description of their analysis: The number of nucleated cells in each sample was estimated by amplification of reference gene primers within the assay. Sequence reads were collapsed and filtered to measure the absolute abundance of every unique TCRbeta CDR3 rearrangement. For each sample, productive Simpson clonality was calculated by taking the square root of Simpson's diversity index across productive rearrangements. TCRdb retrieved this table from immuneACCESS and kept in-frame rearrangements only. Not all clones are present; in checked studies, unresolved V genes account for under half, and no reason is known for the remainder. That table supplies the V and J calls and clone size; D and trimming were determined from the DNA. The sample table holds fewer than 80,000 clones, of which 90% were seen once. Clones ranked in the top ten supply more than 4.5% of the sample.

Comments on this clone: Its target antigen remains unknown. One base away there is no much larger clone; base qualities are not given.

The CDR3, cysteine through phenylalanine, is 17 amino acids long. Left in the record is the CDR3 DNA by itself, 51 bases read in frame from the first base. Sequences SGDLS (CDR1) and YYNGEE (CDR2) are obtained from the germline V gene. V lost 0 bases and J lost 0 bases; the stretch between them is 14 bases long. The collaborating institutions used their own protocols to collect whole blood in K2EDTA tubes. Collaborator samples were shipped for TCRbeta analysis as frozen whole blood, isolated PBMCs, or DNA extracted from either sample type. The receptor was derived from a man aged 45-65 years with acute or convalescent COVID-19. Here the chain combines TRBV9 and TRBJ2-3; the D gene is possibly TRBD1, with 6 bases matching. What was sequenced was peripheral blood. The CDR3 reads as follows: CASSVVGGGGSTDTQYF. The nucleotides read TGTGCCAGCAGCGTAGTAGGGGGTGGCGGGAGCACAGATACGCAGTATTTT.